This T cell receptor beta chain was obtained from a study of identical twins. Study-wide results and limits: Invariant T cells like MAIT and iNKT could partly confound the zero-insertion analyses. Sharing of beta out-of-frame sequences by twins showed a weaker excess. Instead of following the same donors, the conclusions were based on cross-sectional statistical analysis.

The germline V gene encodes CDR1 ENHRY and CDR2 SYGVKD. Between the trimmed V and J ends, which lost 11 bases and 6 bases, there was a span of 17 bases. The CDR3 contains 13 residues. The sample holds many counts of this clonotype. What it binds is unknown. A universal primer site was added by template switching, and unique molecular identifiers were carried by the cDNA. TCRdb reanalysed the 5' RACE reads using MiXCR and keeps one entry per CDR3 protein. The profile shows about 260,000 distinct CDR3 sequences, about 7.3% of them singletons. The same data also went into a second study, on yellow fever vaccine responses in identical twins.

The chain combines TRBV10-3 with TRBJ2-1; no firm D call. The sequenced sample consisted of memory (CD45RO+) T cells sorted from blood. The sequence was collected from a woman between 18 and 29 years old in good health. The CDR3 DNA sequence: TGTGCCTCGGGCCTGGACCTTGGCAATGAGCAGTTCTTC. It translates to CASGLDLGNEQFF.